The 15 T cell receptor beta chains reported below all come from one sample, sequenced in a study of CD8+ T cells in alopecia areata. Sequencing used cDNA as its template, made by extracting RNA and reverse transcribing it. Data came from immunoSEQ multiplex PCR; TCRdb stores just in-frame clones and leaves some out. The sample contains 140,000 to 150,000 clones, roughly 50% of which appear only once. Sequencing was performed on CD4+ T cells sorted from blood. Receptors originate from a human donor with alopecia areata.

This clone was seen only a few times. V usage is TRBV9 and J usage is TRBJ2-2; the D gene could be TRBD1 or TRBD2 (6 bases each). The CDR3 spans 16 residues. CDR1 is SGDLS, CDR2 YYNGEE, per germline. The ends were cut back, 4 bases at V and 4 bases at J, with 17 bases in the middle. For the CDR3, the DNA is TGTGCCAGCAGCTACGGGCCAGGGGACTTCACCGGGGAGCTGTTTTTT. It codes for CASSYGPGDFTGELFF.

This clone was seen more than once but under ten times. The gene calls are TRBV7-2 and TRBJ1-4, with 9 bases fitting TRBD1. The CDR3 covers 15 residues. CDR1 is SGHTA, CDR2 FQGNSA, per germline. Germline trimming cut 3 bases from V and 4 bases from J; bases unmatched to any gene: 3. In DNA, the CDR3 is TGTGCCAGCAGCTTTACAGGGGGCATTAATGAAAAACTGTTTTTT. Its protein product is CASSFTGGINEKLFF. Combining the CDR3 with reference TRBV7-2 and TRBJ1-4 gives the whole variable domain GAGVSQSPSNKVTEKGKDVELRCDPISGHTALYWYRQSLGQGLEFLIYFQGNSAPDKSGLPSDRFSAERTGGSVSTLTIQRTQQEDSAVYLCASSFTGGINEKLFFGSGTQLSVL.

V usage is TRBV14 and J usage is TRBJ1-2; tentative D call: TRBD1 (5 bases). The germline V and J ends were trimmed by 6 bases and 8 bases, with 22 bases remaining between them. The CDR3 consists of 15 residues. The V gene's germline CDR1 is SGHDN and CDR2 FVKESK. CDR3 sequence: CASRPLGTGGSGYTF. The CDR3 DNA reads as TGTGCCAGCAGACCTTTGGGGACCGGAGGATCCGGCTACACCTTC.

This clone was counted between two and nine times. The rearrangement uses TRBV7-2 and TRBJ2-3; D is unresolved. The germline V and J ends were trimmed by 7 bases and 0 bases, with 8 bases remaining between them. There are 13 residues in the CDR3. The germline gives CDR1 SGHTA, CDR2 FQGNSA. In nucleotides, the CDR3 is TGTGCCAGCAAGATGGCTAGCACAGATACGCAGTATTTT. Encoded protein: CASKMASTDTQYF.

The DNA of the CDR3 is TGCAGCGCCCGGACAGGGTGGAACACCATATATTTT. Its protein is CSARTGWNTIYF. The chain recombines TRBV29-1 with TRBJ1-3; 8 nucleotides agree with TRBD1. This CDR3 is built from 12 residues. CDR1 is SQVTM, CDR2 ANQGSEA, per germline. V lost 7 bases, J lost 7 bases, and 6 bases stayed unmatched.

The V and J genes are TRBV5-4 and TRBJ1-2, with D perhaps matching TRBD1 (5 bases). This CDR3 is 14 amino acids long. Germline lookup yields CDR1 SGHNT and CDR2 YYREEE (reference sequence). V was clipped by 0 bases and J by 2 bases, with 8 bases between them. The CDR3 bases are TGTGCCAGCAGCTTGGACCGGGACAACTATGGCTACACCTTC. Its protein product is CASSLDRDNYGYTF.

The rearrangement uses TRBV28 and TRBJ2-3; TRBD2 matches at 10 bases. The V gene end was trimmed by 2 bases and the J gene end by 0 bases; junction bases not matched to a gene: 5. CDR3 length: 17 amino acids. Germline CDR1 is MDHEN and CDR2 is SYDVKM. The CDR3 DNA reads as TGTGCCAGCAGTTTAGAAGCGGGAGGGCCCAGCACAGATACGCAGTATTTT. This encodes CASSLEAGGPSTDTQYF. The full variable domain, completed using reference TRBV28 and TRBJ2-3, is DVKVTQSSRYLVKRTGEKVFLECVQDMDHENMFWYRQDPGLGLRLIYFSYDVKMKEKGDIPEGYSVSREKKERFSLILESASTNQTSMYLCASSLEAGGPSTDTQYFGPGTRLTVL.

This rearrangement joins TRBV29-1 to TRBJ2-7, with TRBD1 matching over 8 bases. Germline V lookup: CDR1 SQVTM, CDR2 ANQGSEA. This CDR3 has 14 residues. After removal of 6 bases from V and 3 bases from J, the junction contained 10 bases not matched to a gene. The CDR3 is CSVLRPDRVYEQYF. The CDR3 coding sequence is TGCAGCGTCCTCCGACCGGACAGGGTCTACGAGCAGTACTTC.

The table lists this clone with a count of one. The chain employs TRBV2 and TRBJ1-5; D is ambiguous. The V end lost 6 bases, the J end lost 9 bases, and 15 bases lay between the germline ends. CDR1 is SNHLY and CDR2 is FYNNEI in the germline V gene. The CDR3 is made up of 13 amino acids. CDR3 coding DNA: TGTGCCAGCAGGGGAGACGGTGATGGGCCCCAGCATTTT. This encodes CASRGDGDGPQHF.

The chain has TRBV29-1 and TRBJ1-1, with D possibly being TRBD1 (5 bases). V was cut by 6 bases and J by 3 bases, with 17 bases left in between. The CDR3 contains 14 residues. Germline V gene lookup returns CDR1 SQVTM and CDR2 ANQGSEA. CDR3 in amino acids: CSVTLRGLDTEAFF. CDR3 DNA sequence: TGCAGCGTCACACTAAGGGGATTGGACACTGAAGCTTTCTTT.

This clone has only a few counts. This chain connects TRBV7-3 to TRBJ2-1; 9 nucleotides align to TRBD2. CDR1 and CDR2 (germline): SGHTA, FQGTGA. The CDR3 extends over 13 amino acids. Trimming cost V 3 bases and J 8 bases; bases outside gene matches: 2. CDR3: CASSFRTSDEQFF. In DNA form, the CDR3 reads TGTGCCAGCAGCTTTCGGACTAGCGATGAGCAGTTCTTC.

The chain couples TRBV29-1 to TRBJ1-2; 7 bases map to TRBD1. This CDR3 comprises 14 residues. The germline CDR1 and CDR2 sequences are SQVTM and ANQGSEA. J lost 4 bases, V lost 2 bases, and 7 bases had no gene match. CDR3 protein: CSVEPGGRIYGYTF. CDR3 sequence (DNA): TGCAGCGTTGAACCAGGGGGTAGAATCTATGGCTACACCTTC.

The rearrangement links TRBV6-1 to TRBJ2-7; a possible D gene is TRBD1 (6 bases). CDR1 and CDR2 (germline): MNHNS, SASEGT. Trimming removed 5 bases at V and 7 bases at J, with 21 bases between. This CDR3 has 15 amino acids. This chain's CDR3 is CASSSHQPGAEEQYF. The CDR3 coding sequence is TGTGCCAGCAGTTCCCATCAGCCAGGGGCCGAGGAGCAGTACTTC.

This clone was seen only a few times. V gene TRBV7-9 combines with J gene TRBJ1-1; possible D gene TRBD1, 5 bases. The CDR3 sequence is 15 residues long. The germline V gene encodes CDR1 SEHNR and CDR2 FQNEAQ (reference sequence). Trimming left V 4 bases short and J 0 bases short, with 12 bases between. The CDR3: CASSSTAYMNTEAFF. The DNA for the CDR3 is TGTGCCAGCAGCTCGACAGCGTACATGAACACTGAAGCTTTCTTT.

This clone was seen only a few times. The CDR3 bases are TGCAGCGTGCCGGGTTTGAACACCGGGGAGCTGTTTTTT. This sequence encodes CSVPGLNTGELFF. This sequence joins TRBV29-1 and TRBJ2-2; D not resolved. CDR3 size: 13 residues. Germline-derived CDR1 and CDR2 are SQVTM and ANQGSEA. With 6 bases removed from V and 1 base from J, the gap between germline ends came to 9 bases.